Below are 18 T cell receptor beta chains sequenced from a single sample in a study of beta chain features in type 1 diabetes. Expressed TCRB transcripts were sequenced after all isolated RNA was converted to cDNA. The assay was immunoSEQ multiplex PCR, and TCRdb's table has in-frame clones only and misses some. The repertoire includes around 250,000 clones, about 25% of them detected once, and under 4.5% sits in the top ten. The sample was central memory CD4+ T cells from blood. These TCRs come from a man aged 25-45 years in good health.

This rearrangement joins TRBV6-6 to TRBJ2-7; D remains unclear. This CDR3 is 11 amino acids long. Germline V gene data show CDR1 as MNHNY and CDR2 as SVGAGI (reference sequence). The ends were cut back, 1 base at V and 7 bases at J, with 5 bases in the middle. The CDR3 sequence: CASSYYVEQYF. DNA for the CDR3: TGTGCCAGCAGTTACTATGTGGAGCAGTACTTC.

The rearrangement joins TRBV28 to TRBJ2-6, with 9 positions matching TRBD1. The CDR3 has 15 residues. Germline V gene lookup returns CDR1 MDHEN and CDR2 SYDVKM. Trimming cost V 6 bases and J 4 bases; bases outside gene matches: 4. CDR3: CASRRTGAGANVLTF. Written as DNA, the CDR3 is TGTGCCAGCAGGCGGACAGGGGCCGGGGCCAACGTCCTGACTTTC. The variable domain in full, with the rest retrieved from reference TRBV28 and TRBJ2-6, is DVKVTQSSRYLVKRTGEKVFLECVQDMDHENMFWYRQDPGLGLRLIYFSYDVKMKEKGDIPEGYSVSREKKERFSLILESASTNQTSMYLCASRRTGAGANVLTFGAGSRLTVL.

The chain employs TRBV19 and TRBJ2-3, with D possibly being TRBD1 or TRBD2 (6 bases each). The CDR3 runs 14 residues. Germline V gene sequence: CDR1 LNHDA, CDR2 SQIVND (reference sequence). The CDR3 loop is CAAGGRWGTDTQYF. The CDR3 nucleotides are TGTGCTGCCGGGGGCCGATGGGGGACAGATACGCAGTATTTT.

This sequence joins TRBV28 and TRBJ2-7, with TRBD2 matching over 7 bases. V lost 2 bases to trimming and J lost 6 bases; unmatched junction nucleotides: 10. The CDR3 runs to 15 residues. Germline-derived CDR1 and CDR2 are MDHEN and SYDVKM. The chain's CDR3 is CASSLPSTSRGEQYF. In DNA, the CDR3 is TGTGCCAGCAGTTTACCCTCGACTAGCAGAGGCGAGCAGTACTTC. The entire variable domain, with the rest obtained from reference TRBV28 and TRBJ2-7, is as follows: DVKVTQSSRYLVKRTGEKVFLECVQDMDHENMFWYRQDPGLGLRLIYFSYDVKMKEKGDIPEGYSVSREKKERFSLILESASTNQTSMYLCASSLPSTSRGEQYFGPGTRLTVT.

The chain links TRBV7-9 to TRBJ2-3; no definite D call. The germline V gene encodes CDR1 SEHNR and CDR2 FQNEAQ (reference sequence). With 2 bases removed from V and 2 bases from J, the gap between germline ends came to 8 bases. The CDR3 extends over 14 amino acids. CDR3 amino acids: CASSLNSYTDTQYF. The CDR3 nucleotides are TGTGCCAGCAGCTTAAATAGCTACACAGATACGCAGTATTTT.

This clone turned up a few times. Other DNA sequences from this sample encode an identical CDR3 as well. The CDR3 DNA reads TGTGCCAGCAGTTCGACTAGAGATACGCAGTATTTT. It encodes CASSSTRDTQYF. V usage is TRBV28 and J usage is TRBJ2-3; TRBD2 is a possible D gene (6 bases). Germline V gene sequence: CDR1 MDHEN, CDR2 SYDVKM. Trimming pared 4 bases from V and 5 bases from J, leaving 7 bases between. The CDR3 runs to 12 residues.

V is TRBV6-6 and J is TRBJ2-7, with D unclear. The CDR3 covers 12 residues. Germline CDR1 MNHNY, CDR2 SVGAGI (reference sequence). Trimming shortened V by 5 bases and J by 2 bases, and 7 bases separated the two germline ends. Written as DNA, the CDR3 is TGTGCCAGCAGTGCCCTCCCCTACGAGCAGTACTTC. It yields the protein CASSALPYEQYF.

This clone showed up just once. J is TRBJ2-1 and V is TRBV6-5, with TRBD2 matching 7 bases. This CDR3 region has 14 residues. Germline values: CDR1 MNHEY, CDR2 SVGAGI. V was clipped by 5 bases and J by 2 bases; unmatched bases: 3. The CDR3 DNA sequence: TGTGCCAGCAGTAGGGAGGGCCCCTACAATGAGCAGTTCTTC. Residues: CASSREGPYNEQFF.

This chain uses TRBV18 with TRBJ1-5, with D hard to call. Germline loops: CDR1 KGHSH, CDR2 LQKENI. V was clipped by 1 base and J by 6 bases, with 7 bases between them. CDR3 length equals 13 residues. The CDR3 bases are TGTGCCAGCTCACCACACGAGCGTCAGCCCCAGCATTTT. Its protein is CASSPHERQPQHF.

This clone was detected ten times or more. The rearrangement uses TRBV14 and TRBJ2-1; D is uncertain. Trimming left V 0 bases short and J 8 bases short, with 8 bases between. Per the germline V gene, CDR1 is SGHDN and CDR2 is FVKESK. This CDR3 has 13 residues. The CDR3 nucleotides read TGTGCCAGCAGCCAAGATATGGGGTATGAGCAGTTCTTC. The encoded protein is CASSQDMGYEQFF.

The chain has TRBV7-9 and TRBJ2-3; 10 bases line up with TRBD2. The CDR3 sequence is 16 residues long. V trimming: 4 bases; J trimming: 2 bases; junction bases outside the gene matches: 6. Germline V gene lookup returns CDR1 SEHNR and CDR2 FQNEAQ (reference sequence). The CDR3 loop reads CASSSRLAGDTDTQYF. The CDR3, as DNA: TGTGCCAGCAGCTCCAGACTAGCGGGTGACACAGATACGCAGTATTTT.

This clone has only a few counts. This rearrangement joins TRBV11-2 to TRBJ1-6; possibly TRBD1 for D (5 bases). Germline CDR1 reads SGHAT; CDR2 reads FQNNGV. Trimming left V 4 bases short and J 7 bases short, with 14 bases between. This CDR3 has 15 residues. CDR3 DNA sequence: TGTGCCAGCAGCTATCAGGGCCGGGGAAATTCACCCCTCCACTTT. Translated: CASSYQGRGNSPLHF.

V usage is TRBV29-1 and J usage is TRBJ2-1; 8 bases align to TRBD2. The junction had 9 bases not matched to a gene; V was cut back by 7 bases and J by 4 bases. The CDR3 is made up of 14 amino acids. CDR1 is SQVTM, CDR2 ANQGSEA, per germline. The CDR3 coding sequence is TGCAGCGGGAGCGGGAGAGTTAATTACAATGAGCAGTTCTTC. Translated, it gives CSGSGRVNYNEQFF.

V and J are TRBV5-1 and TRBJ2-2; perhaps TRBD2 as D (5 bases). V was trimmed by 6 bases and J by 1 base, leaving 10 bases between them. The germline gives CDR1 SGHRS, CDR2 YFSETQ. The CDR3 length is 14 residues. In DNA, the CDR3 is TGCGCCAGCACCGACGGGGTGAACACCGGGGAGCTGTTTTTT. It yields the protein CASTDGVNTGELFF.

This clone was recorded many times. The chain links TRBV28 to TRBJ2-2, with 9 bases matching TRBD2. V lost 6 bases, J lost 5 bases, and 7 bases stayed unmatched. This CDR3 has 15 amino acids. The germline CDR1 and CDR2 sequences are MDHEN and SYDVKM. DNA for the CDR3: TGTGCCAGCAGACCCGGACTAGCGTCAACCGGGGAGCTGTTTTTT. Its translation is CASRPGLASTGELFF.

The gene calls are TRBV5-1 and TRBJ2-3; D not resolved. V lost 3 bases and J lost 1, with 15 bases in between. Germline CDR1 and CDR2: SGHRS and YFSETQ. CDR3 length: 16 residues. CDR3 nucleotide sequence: TGCGCCAGCAGCTCCTCCTCCGGCCGCGGCACAGATACGCAGTATTTT. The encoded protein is CASSSSSGRGTDTQYF.

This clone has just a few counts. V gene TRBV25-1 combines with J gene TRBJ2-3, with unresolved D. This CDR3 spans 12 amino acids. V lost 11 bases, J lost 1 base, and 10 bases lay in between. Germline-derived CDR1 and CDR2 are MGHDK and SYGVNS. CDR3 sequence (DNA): TGTGCCGCAAACAAGGGCACAGATACGCAGTATTTT. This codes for CAANKGTDTQYF.

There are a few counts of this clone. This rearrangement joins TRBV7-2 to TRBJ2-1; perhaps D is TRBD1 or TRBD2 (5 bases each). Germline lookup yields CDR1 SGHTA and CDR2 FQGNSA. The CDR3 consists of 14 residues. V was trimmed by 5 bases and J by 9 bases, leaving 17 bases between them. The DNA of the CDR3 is TGTGCCAGCAGCCCCCAGGCACAGGCGGGTGAGCAGTTCTTC. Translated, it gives CASSPQAQAGEQFF.